This T cell receptor beta chain was retrieved from a study of T cell repertoires in cytomegalovirus infection (dated by TCRdb to the late 2010s). Background for the entire study: The peptide stimulations were aimed at well-studied HLA-B-restricted epitopes as well as recently identified HLA-C-restricted CMV epitopes, whose presentation resists viral immunomodulation. Because public TCR beta signatures pointed to carriage of CMV infection together with the matching HLA type, the HLA type of each donor mattered for the analysis. The paper's findings and limits, for the study overall: In both this cohort and an independent roughly 330-donor cohort, the cumulative frequency of public TCR beta family members distinguished carriers of CMV infection plus the relevant HLA type. In the ex vivo response, HLA-C-restricted CMV-specific TCR beta clonotypes were dominant, and in two of eight donors the single most frequent clonotype came from this HLA-C-restricted group.

Sequencing took place on an Illumina HiSeq 1500. TCRdb itself trimmed the public reads at Q25 with fastp, ran MiXCR and retained productive beta chains. Identical CDR3 protein sequences are pooled into one entry, listed with their most common genes and DNA. A total of about 500,000 distinct CDR3 sequences appear in this sample, roughly 34% of them only once. The leading ten clones occupy 17% of the sample. Per the germline V gene (reference sequence), SEHNR is the CDR1 and FQNEAQ is the CDR2. The CDR3 contains 14 residues, cysteine and phenylalanine counted. Just the 42-base CDR3 DNA is kept, in frame starting at base 1. V is reduced by 3 bases and J by 2 bases, leaving a spacing of 8 bases between them. The sample's treatment or condition label, in plain terms: in vitro stimulation with specific CMV peptide epitopes to enrich CMV-specific T cells. This clonotype has at least ten counts. The specificity of this receptor is unknown. No much larger clone is present one base from it, and per-base qualities are unavailable.

This chain joins TRBV7-9 to TRBJ2-1; possibly the D gene is TRBD2, per 5 matching bases. The specimen was cultured PBMCs, collected from culture after CMV antigen stimulation. The sequence was collected from a human donor in good health (CMV status not recorded). Some clones in this sample may be carry-over from other donors' samples. CDR3 sequence: CASSLAGTYNEQFF. The nucleotide sequence reads as follows: TGTGCCAGCAGCTTGGCGGGTACCTACAATGAGCAGTTCTTC.